Listed below are T cell receptor beta chains from one sample, sequenced in a study of human T cells and chemical hapten exposure. TCRdb reanalysed the RACE reads using MiXCR and keeps one entry per CDR3 protein. The sample has around 350,000 distinct CDR3 sequences, around 5% seen once; the top ten hold over 7%. Sample: whole blood, taken in connection with sensitization to the hapten diphenylcyclopropenone (DPC). These receptor sequences come from a young woman with alopecia areata. Some clones in this sample may be carry-over from other donors' samples. Both conserved end residues are part of each CDR3.

>TRBJ2-7|TRBV10-3
CAISGDISPREQYF
>TRBJ1-1|TRBV5-6
CASSFPAGQKTEAFF
>TRBJ2-3|TRBV12-3/TRBV12-4
CASRRRGGTSTDTQYF
>TRBJ2-5|TRBV7-2
CASSLNGMNQETQYF
>TRBJ1-1|TRBV10-3
CAISGSMNTEAFF
>TRBJ1-6|TRBV12-3/TRBV12-4
CASSFREEGNSPLHF
>TRBJ1-5|TRBV28
CASIDGSRVFGNQPQHF
>TRBJ2-6|TRBV7-9
CASSPIGTGANVLTF
>TRBJ2-5|TRBV5-1
CASSPTWETQYF
>TRBJ1-6|TRBV12-3/TRBV12-4
CASSLSGASSYNSPLHF
>TRBJ1-5|TRBV20-1
CSAERGNQPQHF
>TRBJ2-7|TRBV6-2/TRBV6-3
CASSGPSSYEQYF
>TRBJ2-4|TRBV4-2
CASSHIAGGPSIQYF
>TRBJ1-6|TRBV10-3
CAISALDYNSPLHF
>TRBJ1-3|TRBV4-1
CASSELRVPPGNTIYF
>TRBJ1-4|TRBV12-3/TRBV12-4
CASGSPTGGNEKLFF
>TRBJ1-2|TRBV20-1
CSAYTQSSYGYTF
>TRBJ2-5|TRBV20-1
CSARVGTGIETQYF
>TRBJ2-7|TRBV9
CASSPGTHTYEQYF
>TRBJ2-3|TRBV24-1
CATSNAGDSTDTQYF
>TRBJ1-4|TRBV5-1
CASSFKATNEKLFF
>TRBJ2-5|TRBV6-2/TRBV6-3
CASSIGTGNQETQYF
>TRBJ1-5|TRBV5-5
CASSLKGGRAGNQPQHF
>TRBJ2-7|TRBV6-5
CASSVNRGLVYEQYF
>TRBJ2-7|TRBV6-5
CASRSGTGFLGGEQYF
>TRBJ2-5|TRBV10-3
CAISDPDPQETQYF
>TRBJ2-3|TRBV3-1
CASSPTESDTQYF
>TRBJ1-6|TRBV28
CASTKEEMTGLYSPLHF
>TRBJ1-1|TRBV7-2
CASSSGGQGNTEAFF
>TRBJ1-1|TRBV4-3
CASSSVGQGVTEAFF
>TRBJ1-6|TRBV2
CASSGPSVNSYNSPLHF
>TRBJ1-5|TRBV27
CASSLYGGLVNQPQHF
>TRBJ2-5|TRBV5-1
CASAAGTSGETQYF
>TRBJ2-4|TRBV18
CASSPYGAAKNIQYF
>TRBJ1-1|TRBV3-1
CASSPGGLDDTEAFF
>TRBJ1-2|TRBV28
CASSPPAGRDGYTF
>TRBJ2-6|TRBV6-2/TRBV6-3
CATEAGSSGANVLTF
>TRBJ1-2|TRBV19
CASSPRQKSNYGYTF
>TRBJ1-1|TRBV27
CASRVSPNTEAFF
>TRBJ2-7|TRBV25-1
CASVSTTGTYEQYF
>TRBJ2-1|TRBV6-7
CASSQLEQFF
>TRBJ2-7|TRBV12-3/TRBV12-4
CASSSGLAVYEQYF
>TRBJ1-6|TRBV28
CASTDEDRGSYNSPLHF
>TRBJ2-3|TRBV20-1
CSAILAGGHTSTDTQYF
>TRBJ2-1|TRBV6-2/TRBV6-3
CASRKLAGGNPEQFF
>TRBJ1-6|TRBV11-2
CASSLLGGRDNSPLHF
>TRBJ1-2|TRBV20-1
CSARGQGHYGYTF
>TRBJ2-7|TRBV4-2
CASSQERNLYEQYF
>TRBJ1-2|TRBV6-2/TRBV6-3
CASRRTGSYGYTF
>TRBJ2-2|TRBV2
CASCLEGEAGGELFF
>TRBJ1-2|TRBV29-1
CSVEGGYTF
>TRBJ2-3|TRBV3-1
CASSQDLGTNEYF
>TRBJ1-5|TRBV6-2/TRBV6-3
CASSWVERGRGQPQHF